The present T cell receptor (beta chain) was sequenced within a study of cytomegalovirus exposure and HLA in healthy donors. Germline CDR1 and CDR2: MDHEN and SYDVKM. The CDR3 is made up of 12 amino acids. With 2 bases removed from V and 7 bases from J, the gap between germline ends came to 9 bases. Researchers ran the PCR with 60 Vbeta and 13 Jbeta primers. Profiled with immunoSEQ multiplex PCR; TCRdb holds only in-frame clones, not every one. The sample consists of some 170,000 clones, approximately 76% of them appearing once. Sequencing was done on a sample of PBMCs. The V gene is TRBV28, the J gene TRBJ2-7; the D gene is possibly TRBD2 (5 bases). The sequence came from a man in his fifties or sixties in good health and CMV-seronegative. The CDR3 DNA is TGTGCCAGCAGTTTACCCGGACTTGAGCAGTACTTC. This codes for CASSLPGLEQYF.